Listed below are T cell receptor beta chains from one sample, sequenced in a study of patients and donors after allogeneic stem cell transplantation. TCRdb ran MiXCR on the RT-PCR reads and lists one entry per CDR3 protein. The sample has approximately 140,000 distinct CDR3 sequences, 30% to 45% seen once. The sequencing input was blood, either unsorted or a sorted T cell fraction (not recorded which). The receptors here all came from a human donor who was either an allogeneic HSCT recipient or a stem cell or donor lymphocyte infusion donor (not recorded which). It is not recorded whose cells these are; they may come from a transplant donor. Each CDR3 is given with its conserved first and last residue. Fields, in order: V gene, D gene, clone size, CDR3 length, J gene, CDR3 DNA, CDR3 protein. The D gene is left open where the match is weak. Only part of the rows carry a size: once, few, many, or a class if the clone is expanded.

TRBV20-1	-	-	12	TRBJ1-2	TGCAAAACTCAGGGCCTTAACTATGGCTACACCTTC	CKTQGLNYGYTF
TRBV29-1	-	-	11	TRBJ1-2	TGCAGCGTTGCCTTGGGGGAAGGCTACACCTTC	CSVALGEGYTF
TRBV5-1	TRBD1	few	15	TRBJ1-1	TGCGCCAGCAGCACCCTGACAGGGACGAACACTGAAGCTTTCTTT	CASSTLTGTNTEAFF
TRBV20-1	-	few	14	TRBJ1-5	TGCAGTGCTAGTGGACAATTCCCAAATCAGCCCCAGCATTTT	CSASGQFPNQPQHF
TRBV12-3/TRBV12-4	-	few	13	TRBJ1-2	TGTGCCAGCAGTTTTGGCAGCCTCTATGGCTACACCTTC	CASSFGSLYGYTF
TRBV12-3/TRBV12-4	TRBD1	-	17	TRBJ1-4	TGTGCCAGCAGTTTCGGTGACAGGGACCCCCTATATGAAAAACTGTTTTTT	CASSFGDRDPLYEKLFF
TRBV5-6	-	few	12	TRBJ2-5	TGTGCCAGCAGCTTGGTGGCGGAGACCCAGTACTTC	CASSLVAETQYF
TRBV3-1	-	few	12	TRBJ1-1	TGTGCCAGCGGGGTACGGGGCACTGAAGCTTTCTTT	CASGVRGTEAFF
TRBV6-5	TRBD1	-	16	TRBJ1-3	TGTGCCAGCAGTTACGCTCGGGACAGGGCTGGAAACACCATATATTTT	CASSYARDRAGNTIYF
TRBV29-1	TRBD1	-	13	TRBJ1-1	TGCAGCGCTACAGGGGGCAGAACCACTGAAGCTTTCTTT	CSATGGRTTEAFF
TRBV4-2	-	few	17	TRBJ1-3	TGTGCCAGCAGCCAAGTATTAGCCAGAGGGAATGGAAACACCATATATTTT	CASSQVLARGNGNTIYF
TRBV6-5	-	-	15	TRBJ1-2	TGTGCCAGCAGTTACGGTCCCGGGTCCACCTATGGCTACACCTTC	CASSYGPGSTYGYTF
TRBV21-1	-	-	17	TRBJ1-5	TGTGCCAGCAGCAAAGTCCAAGGCAGCCGGCAGAGGCAGCCCCAGCATTTT	CASSKVQGSRQRQPQHF
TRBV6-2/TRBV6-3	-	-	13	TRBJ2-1	TGTGCCAGCAGCCACTACAGGGTTGATGAGCAGTTCTTC	CASSHYRVDEQFF
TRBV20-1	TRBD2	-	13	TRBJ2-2	TGCAGTCAGACTAGCGGTTACACCGGGGAGCTGTTTTTT	CSQTSGYTGELFF
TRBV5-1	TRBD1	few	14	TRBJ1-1	TGCGCCAGCAGCTCAGGGGGAGATTGGACTGAAGCTTTCTTT	CASSSGGDWTEAFF
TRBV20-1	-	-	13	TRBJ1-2	TGCAGTGCTTGCCCCCAGGGAAACTATGGCTACACCTTC	CSACPQGNYGYTF
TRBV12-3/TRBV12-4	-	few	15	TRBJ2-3	TGTGCCAGCAGTTTAGTTCTAGCGAGCACAGATACGCAGTATTTT	CASSLVLASTDTQYF
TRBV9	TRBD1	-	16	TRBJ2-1	TGTGCCAGCAGCGTCTTCCGGGACAGCCCCTACAATGAGCAGTTCTTC	CASSVFRDSPYNEQFF
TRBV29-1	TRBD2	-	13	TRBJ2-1	TGCAGACACGGGGGGGGTCATTACAATGAGCAGTTCTTC	CRHGGGHYNEQFF
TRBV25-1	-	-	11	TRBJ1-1	TGTGCCAGCAGTGAGAGAACTGAAGCTTTCTTT	CASSERTEAFF
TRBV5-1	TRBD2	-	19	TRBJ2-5	TGCGCCAGCAGCTTAGTGTCGGCCGTGACGGGGGGACTCCAAGAGACCCAGTACTTC	CASSLVSAVTGGLQETQYF
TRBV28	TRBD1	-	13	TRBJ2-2	TGTGCCAGCCGGAGACAGGGGACCGGGGAGCTGTTTTTT	CASRRQGTGELFF
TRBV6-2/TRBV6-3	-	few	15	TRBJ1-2	TGTGCCAGCAGTTACATAGGGACGGAATACTATGGCTACACCTTC	CASSYIGTEYYGYTF
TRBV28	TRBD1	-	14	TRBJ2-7	TGTGCCAGCAGTTCTGGGACAGAGTCCTACGAGCAGTACTTC	CASSSGTESYEQYF
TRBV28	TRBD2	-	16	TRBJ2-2	TGTGCCAGCAGTTTCCTAGCGGGGGAGCCCACCGGGGAGCTGTTTTTT	CASSFLAGEPTGELFF
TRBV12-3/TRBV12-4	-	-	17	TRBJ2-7	TGTGCCAGCAGTTTAAAGTTTTCACGGGGCCCTACGTACGAGCAGTACTTC	CASSLKFSRGPTYEQYF
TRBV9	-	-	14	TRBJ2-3	TGTGCCAGCAGCCCACCCGCGAGCACAGATACGCAGTATTTT	CASSPPASTDTQYF
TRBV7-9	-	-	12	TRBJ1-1	TGTGCCAGCAGCTTGGGTGCAAATGAAGCTTTCTTT	CASSLGANEAFF
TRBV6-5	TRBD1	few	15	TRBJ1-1	TGTGCCAGCAGTAAACGCCCGACAGGGACCACTGAAGCTTTCTTT	CASSKRPTGTTEAFF
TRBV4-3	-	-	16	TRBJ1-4	TGCGCCAGCAGCCACCGCATCGGCAGCGCTAATGAAAAACTGTTTTTT	CASSHRIGSANEKLFF
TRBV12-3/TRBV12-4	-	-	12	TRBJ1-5	TGTGCCAGCAGTTTGACGGGCCAGCCCCAGCATTTT	CASSLTGQPQHF
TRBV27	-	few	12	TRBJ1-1	TGTGCCAGAGCTACGATTAACACTGAAGCTTTCTTT	CARATINTEAFF
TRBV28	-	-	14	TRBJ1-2	TGTGCCATCCACCCCCCCTCCGGAGGGCATGGCTACACCTTC	CAIHPPSGGHGYTF
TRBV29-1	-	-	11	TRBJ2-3	TGCAGCCTTCTTATGGCAGATACGCAGTATTTT	CSLLMADTQYF
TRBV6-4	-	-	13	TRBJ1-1	TGTGCCAGCCCCTGGGACCTCCCCGACGGAGCTTTCTTT	CASPWDLPDGAFF
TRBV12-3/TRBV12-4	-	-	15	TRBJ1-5	TGTGCCAGCAGTTTACGGGAATGGGGCAATCAGCCCCAGCATTTT	CASSLREWGNQPQHF
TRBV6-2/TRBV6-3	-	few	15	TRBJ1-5	TGTGCCAGCAGTACGGGACCCTGGGGCAATCAGCCCCAGCATTTT	CASSTGPWGNQPQHF
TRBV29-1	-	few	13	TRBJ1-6	TGCAGCGTACAGACAGGACTAAATTCACCCCTCCACTTT	CSVQTGLNSPLHF
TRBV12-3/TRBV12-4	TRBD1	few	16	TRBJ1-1	TGTGCCAGCAGTGACCGACAGGGAATAATGAACACTGAAGCTTTCTTT	CASSDRQGIMNTEAFF
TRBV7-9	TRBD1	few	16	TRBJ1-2	TGTGCCAGCAGCCCAACCCCAGGGGGCACTAACTATGGCTACACCTTC	CASSPTPGGTNYGYTF
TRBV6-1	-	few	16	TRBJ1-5	TGTGCCAGCAGTGAAGCGGCACTTTATAGCAATCAGCCCCAGCATTTT	CASSEAALYSNQPQHF
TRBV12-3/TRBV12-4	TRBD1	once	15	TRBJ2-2	TGTGCCAGCAGTGCGGGACAGGGGAACACCGGGGAGCTGTTTTTT	CASSAGQGNTGELFF
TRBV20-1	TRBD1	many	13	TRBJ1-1	TGCAGTGCTATGGACAGGGTGAACACTGAAGCTTTCTTT	CSAMDRVNTEAFF
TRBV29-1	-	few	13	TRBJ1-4	TGCAGCGTTGCGGTGCCTTCTAATGAAAAACTGTTTTTT	CSVAVPSNEKLFF
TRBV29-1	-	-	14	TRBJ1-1	TGCAGCACCTTGGTAGGGACTTCGGACACTGAAGCTTTCTTT	CSTLVGTSDTEAFF
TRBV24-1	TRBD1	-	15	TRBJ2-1	TGTGCCACCAGTGACCAGACAGGGGGCAACAATGAGCAGTTCTTC	CATSDQTGGNNEQFF
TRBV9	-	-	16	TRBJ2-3	TGTGCCAGCAGCGTATTATACGGGGGGCCCACAGATACGCAGTATTTT	CASSVLYGGPTDTQYF
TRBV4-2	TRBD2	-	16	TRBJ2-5	TGTGCCAGCAGCCAAGAAGCGGGGGGGCCTCAAGAGACCCAGTACTTC	CASSQEAGGPQETQYF
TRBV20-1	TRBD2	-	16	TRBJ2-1	TGCAGTGCACGGACTAGCGGGGGGGCAGTAAGGAATGAGCAGTTCTTC	CSARTSGGAVRNEQFF
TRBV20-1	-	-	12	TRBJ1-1	TGCAGTGCTGGGGGAATTCGGACTGAAGCTTTCTTT	CSAGGIRTEAFF
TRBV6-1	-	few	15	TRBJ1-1	TGTGCCAGCAGTGAGAGGGCGGGGGTGAACACTGAAGCTTTCTTT	CASSERAGVNTEAFF
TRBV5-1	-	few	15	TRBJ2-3	TGCGCCAGCAGCAGCCGAGGACTTCGCACAGATACGCAGTATTTT	CASSSRGLRTDTQYF
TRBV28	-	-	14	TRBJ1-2	TGTGCCAGCAGTTCTACCGTCCCAGGGTATGGCTACACCTTC	CASSSTVPGYGYTF
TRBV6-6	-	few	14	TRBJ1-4	TGTGCCAGCAGTTACGACAGGTTTGAGGAAAAACTGTTTTTT	CASSYDRFEEKLFF
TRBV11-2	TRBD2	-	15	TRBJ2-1	TGTGCCAGCAGCCAGGGACTAGCGGAACGCAATGAGCAGTTCTTC	CASSQGLAERNEQFF
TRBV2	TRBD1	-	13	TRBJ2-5	TGTGCCAGCAGCCTACAGGGGGCCGAGACCCAGTACTTC	CASSLQGAETQYF